This T cell receptor beta chain was recorded in a study of T cell repertoires in cytomegalovirus infection. Study at large: Through public TCR beta signatures, both CMV infection and matching HLA type were indicated.

TCRdb reanalysed the reads using MiXCR and keeps one entry per CDR3 protein. Altogether around 490,000 distinct CDR3 sequences are present, 26% being singletons, with the ten largest covering approximately 13%. Broader study findings: CMV-specific TCR beta clonotypes restricted by HLA-C dominated the ex vivo response.

A remark on this clonotype: The target antigen is unknown.

V dropped 7 bases and J dropped 3; count of bases not matched to a gene: 16. This CDR3 spans 17 amino acids. Germline V gives CDR1 MDHEN, CDR2 SYDVKM. This clonotype originated in a human donor in good health (CMV status not recorded). Some clones in this sample may be carry-over from other donors' samples. The chain recombines TRBV28 with TRBJ1-1, with 8 bases fitting TRBD1. The sequenced sample was PBMCs. Written as DNA, the CDR3 is TGTGCCAGCACTCCAACGGTGACAGGGGTTGCGTACACTGAAGCTTTCTTT. It specifies CASTPTVTGVAYTEAFF.